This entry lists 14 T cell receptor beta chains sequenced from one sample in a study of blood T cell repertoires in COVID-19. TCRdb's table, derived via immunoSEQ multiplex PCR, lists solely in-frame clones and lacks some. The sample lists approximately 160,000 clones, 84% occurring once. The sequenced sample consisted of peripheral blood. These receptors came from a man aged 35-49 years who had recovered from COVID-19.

The CDR3 loop is CASSLVQHGYTF. CDR3 in DNA: TGTGCCAGCAGCTTAGTACAGCATGGCTACACCTTC. The chain couples TRBV5-6 to TRBJ1-2; D ambiguous. Trimming left V 2 bases short and J 6 bases short, with 8 bases between. Germline CDR1 and CDR2: SGHDT and YYEEEE. The CDR3 runs to 12 residues.

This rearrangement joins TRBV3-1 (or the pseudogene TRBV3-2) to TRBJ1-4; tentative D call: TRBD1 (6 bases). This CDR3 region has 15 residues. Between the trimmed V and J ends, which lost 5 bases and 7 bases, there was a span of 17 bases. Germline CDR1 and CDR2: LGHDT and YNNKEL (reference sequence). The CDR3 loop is CASSRGGRGSEKLFF. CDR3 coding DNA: TGTGCCAGCAGCAGGGGGGGTCGGGGGAGTGAAAAACTGTTTTTT.

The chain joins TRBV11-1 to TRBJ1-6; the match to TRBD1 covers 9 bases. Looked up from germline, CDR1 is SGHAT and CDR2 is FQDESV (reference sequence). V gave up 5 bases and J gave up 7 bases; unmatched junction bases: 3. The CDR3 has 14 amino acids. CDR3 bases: TGTGCCAGCAGCCGCGGGACAGGGAATTCACCCCTCCACTTT. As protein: CASSRGTGNSPLHF. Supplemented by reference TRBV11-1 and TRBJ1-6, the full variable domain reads EAEVAQSPRYKITEKSQAVAFWCDPISGHATLYWYRQILGQGPELLVQFQDESVVDDSQLPKDRFSAERLKGVDSTLKIQPAELGDSAMYLCASSRGTGNSPLHFGNGTRLTVT.

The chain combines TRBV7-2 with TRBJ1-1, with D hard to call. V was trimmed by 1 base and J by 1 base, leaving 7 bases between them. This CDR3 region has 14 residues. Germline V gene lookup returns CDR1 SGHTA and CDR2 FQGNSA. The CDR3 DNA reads TGTGCCAGCAGCTTAGTGGCCACGAACACTGAAGCTTTCTTT. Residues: CASSLVATNTEAFF.

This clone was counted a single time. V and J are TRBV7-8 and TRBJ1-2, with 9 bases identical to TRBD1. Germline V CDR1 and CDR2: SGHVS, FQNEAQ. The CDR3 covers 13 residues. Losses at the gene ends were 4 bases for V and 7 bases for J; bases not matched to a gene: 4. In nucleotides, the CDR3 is TGTGCCAGCAGCTGGGACAGGGAGGGTGGCTACACCTTC. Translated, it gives CASSWDREGGYTF.

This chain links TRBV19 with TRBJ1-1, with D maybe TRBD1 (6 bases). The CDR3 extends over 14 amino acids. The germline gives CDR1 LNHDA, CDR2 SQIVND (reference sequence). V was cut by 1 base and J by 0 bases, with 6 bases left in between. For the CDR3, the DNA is TGTGCCAGTAGTATAGGGGACATGAACACTGAAGCTTTCTTT. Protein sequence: CASSIGDMNTEAFF. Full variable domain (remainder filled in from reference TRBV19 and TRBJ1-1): DGGITQSPKYLFRKEGQNVTLSCEQNLNHDAMYWYRQDPGQGLRLIYYSQIVNDFQKGDIAEGYSVSREKKESFPLTVTSAQKNPTAFYLCASSIGDMNTEAFFGQGTRLTVV.

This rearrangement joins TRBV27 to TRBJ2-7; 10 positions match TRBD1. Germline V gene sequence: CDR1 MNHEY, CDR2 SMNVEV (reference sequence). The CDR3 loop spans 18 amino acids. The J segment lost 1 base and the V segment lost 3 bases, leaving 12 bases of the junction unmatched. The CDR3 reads CASSLAVGRDRGSYEQYF. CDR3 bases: TGTGCCAGCAGTTTGGCTGTAGGGAGGGACAGGGGATCCTACGAGCAGTACTTC.

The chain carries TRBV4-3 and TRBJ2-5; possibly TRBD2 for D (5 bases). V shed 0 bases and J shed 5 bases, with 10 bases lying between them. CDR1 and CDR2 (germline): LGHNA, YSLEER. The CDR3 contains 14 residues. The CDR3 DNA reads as TGCGCCAGCAGCCAAGAACCCGGGGTCGAGACCCAGTACTTC. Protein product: CASSQEPGVETQYF.

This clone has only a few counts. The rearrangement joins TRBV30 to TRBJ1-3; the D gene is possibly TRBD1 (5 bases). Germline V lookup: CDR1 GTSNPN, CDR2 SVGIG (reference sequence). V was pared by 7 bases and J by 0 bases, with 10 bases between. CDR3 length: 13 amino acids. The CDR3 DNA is TGTGCCTTGACAGTCCTCTCTGGAAACACCATATATTTT. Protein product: CALTVLSGNTIYF.

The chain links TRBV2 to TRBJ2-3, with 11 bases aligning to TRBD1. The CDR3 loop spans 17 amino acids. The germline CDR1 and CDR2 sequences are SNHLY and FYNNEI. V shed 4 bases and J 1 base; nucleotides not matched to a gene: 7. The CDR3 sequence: CASSVSGTGGRTDTQYF. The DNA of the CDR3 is TGTGCCAGCAGTGTGTCCGGGACAGGGGGTCGCACAGATACGCAGTATTTT.

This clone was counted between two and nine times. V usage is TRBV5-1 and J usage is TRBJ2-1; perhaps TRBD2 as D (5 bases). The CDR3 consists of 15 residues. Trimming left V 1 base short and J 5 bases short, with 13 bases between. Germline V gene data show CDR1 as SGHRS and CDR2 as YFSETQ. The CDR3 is CASSLNPGFNNEQFF. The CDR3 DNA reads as TGCGCCAGCAGCTTGAACCCGGGGTTTAACAATGAGCAGTTCTTC.

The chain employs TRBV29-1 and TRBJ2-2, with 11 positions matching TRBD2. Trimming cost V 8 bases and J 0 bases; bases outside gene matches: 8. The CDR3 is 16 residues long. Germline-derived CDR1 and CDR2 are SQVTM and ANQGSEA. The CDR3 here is CSSLVAGGPNTGELFF. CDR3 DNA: TGCAGCTCCCTTGTAGCGGGAGGGCCGAACACCGGGGAGCTGTTTTTT.

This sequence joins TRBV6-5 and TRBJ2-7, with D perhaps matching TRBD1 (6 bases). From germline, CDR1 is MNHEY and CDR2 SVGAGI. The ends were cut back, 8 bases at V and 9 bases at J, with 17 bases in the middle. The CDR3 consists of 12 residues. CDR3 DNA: TGTGCCAGCGGGCAGGGGACCCGAGGGCAGTACTTC. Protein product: CASGQGTRGQYF.

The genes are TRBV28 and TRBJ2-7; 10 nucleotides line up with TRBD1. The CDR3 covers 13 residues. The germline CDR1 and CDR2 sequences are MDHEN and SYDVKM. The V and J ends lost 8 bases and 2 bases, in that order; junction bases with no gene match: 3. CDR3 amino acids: CASSTGGPYEQYF. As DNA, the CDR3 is TGTGCCAGCTCGACAGGGGGCCCCTACGAGCAGTACTTC.